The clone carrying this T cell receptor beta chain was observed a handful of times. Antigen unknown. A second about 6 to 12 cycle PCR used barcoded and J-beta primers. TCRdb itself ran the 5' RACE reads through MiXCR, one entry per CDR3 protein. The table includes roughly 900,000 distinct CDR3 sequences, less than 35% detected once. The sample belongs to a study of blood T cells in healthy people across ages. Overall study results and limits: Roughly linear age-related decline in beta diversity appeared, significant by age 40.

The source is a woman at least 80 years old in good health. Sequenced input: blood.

The CDR3 coding sequence is TGTGCCAGCAGTTATTCCGCGGAGAATTCACCCCTCCACTTT. It yields the protein CASSYSAENSPLHF. This sequence joins TRBV6-6 and TRBJ1-6; D ambiguous. CDR3 size: 14 residues. Germline V gene data show CDR1 as MNHNY and CDR2 as SVGAGI (reference sequence). Trimming took 3 bases from V and 7 from J, leaving 10 bases between them.